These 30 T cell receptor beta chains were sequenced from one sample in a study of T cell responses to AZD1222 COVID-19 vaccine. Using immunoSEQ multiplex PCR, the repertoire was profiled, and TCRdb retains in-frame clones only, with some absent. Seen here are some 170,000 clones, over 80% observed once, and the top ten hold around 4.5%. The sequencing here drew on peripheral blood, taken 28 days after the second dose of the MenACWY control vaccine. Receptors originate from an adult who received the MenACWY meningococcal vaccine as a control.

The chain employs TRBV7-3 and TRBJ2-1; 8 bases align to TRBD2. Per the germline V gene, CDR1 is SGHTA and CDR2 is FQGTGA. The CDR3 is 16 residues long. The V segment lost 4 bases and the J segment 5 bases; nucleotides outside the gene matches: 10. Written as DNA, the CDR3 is TGTGCCAGCAGCTATAATAGTCTAGCGGGTAACAATGAGCAGTTCTTC. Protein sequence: CASSYNSLAGNNEQFF.

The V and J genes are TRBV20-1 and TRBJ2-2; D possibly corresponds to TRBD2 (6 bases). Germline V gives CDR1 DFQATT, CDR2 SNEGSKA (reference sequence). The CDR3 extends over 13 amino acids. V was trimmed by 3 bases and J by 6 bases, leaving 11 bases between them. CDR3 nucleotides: TGCAGTGCTAGTGGTGGAGGGGCCGGGGAGCTGTTTTTT. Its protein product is CSASGGGAGELFF.

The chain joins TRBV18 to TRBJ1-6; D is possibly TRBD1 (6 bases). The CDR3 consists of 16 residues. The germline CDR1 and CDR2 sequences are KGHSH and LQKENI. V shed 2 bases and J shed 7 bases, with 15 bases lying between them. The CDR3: CASSPVVGTYNSPLHF. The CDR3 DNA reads TGTGCCAGCTCACCAGTGGTGGGGACATACAATTCACCCCTCCACTTT. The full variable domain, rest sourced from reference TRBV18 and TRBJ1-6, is NAGVMQNPRHLVRRRGQEARLRCSPMKGHSHVYWYRQLPEEGLKFMVYLQKENIIDESGMPKERFSAEFPKEGPSILRIQQVVRGDSAAYFCASSPVVGTYNSPLHFGNGTRLTVT.

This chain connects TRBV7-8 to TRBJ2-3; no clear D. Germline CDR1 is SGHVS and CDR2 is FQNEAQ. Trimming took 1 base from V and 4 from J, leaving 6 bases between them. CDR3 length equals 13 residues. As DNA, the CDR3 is TGTGCCAGCAGCTTAGGAGAAGCAGATACGCAGTATTTT. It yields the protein CASSLGEADTQYF.

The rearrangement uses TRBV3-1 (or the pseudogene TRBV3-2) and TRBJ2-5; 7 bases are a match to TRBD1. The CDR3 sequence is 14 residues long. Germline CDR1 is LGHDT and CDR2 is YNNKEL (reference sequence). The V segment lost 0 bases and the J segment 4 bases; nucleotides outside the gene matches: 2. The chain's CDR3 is CASSQEPGGETQYF. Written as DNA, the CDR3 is TGTGCCAGCAGCCAAGAGCCAGGGGGAGAGACCCAGTACTTC.

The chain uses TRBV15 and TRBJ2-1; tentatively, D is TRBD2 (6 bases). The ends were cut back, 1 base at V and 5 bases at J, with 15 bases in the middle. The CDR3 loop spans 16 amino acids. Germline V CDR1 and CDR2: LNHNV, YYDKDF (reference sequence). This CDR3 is CATSRVTGTPHNEQFF. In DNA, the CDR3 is TGTGCCACCAGCAGAGTTACCGGGACTCCGCACAATGAGCAGTTCTTC.

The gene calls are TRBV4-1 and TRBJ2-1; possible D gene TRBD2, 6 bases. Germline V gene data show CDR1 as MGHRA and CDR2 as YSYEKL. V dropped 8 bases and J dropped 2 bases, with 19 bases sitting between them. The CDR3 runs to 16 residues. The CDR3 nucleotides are TGCGCCAGCCGCCTCGGTGAGGGAGGCCCCTACAATGAGCAGTTCTTC. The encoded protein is CASRLGEGGPYNEQFF.

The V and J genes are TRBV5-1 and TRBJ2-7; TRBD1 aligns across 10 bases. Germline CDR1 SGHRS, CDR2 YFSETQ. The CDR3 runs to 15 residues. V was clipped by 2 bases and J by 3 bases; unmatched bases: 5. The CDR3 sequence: CASSFPGQGNYEQYF. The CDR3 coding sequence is TGCGCCAGCAGCTTCCCGGGACAGGGGAACTACGAGCAGTACTTC.

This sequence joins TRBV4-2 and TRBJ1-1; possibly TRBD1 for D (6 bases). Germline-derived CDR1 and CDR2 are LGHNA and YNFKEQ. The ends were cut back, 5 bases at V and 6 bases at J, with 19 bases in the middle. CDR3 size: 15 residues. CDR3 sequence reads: CASSRPAGAVAEAFF. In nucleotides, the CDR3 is TGTGCCAGCAGCAGACCCGCGGGGGCAGTAGCTGAAGCTTTCTTT.

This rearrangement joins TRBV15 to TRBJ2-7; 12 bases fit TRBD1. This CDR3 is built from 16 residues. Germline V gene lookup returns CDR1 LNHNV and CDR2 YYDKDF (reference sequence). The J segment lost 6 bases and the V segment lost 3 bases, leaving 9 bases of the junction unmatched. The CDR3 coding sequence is TGTGCCACCAGCAGTGCCCGCCGGGACAGGGGGCCCGAGCAGTACTTC. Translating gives CATSSARRDRGPEQYF.

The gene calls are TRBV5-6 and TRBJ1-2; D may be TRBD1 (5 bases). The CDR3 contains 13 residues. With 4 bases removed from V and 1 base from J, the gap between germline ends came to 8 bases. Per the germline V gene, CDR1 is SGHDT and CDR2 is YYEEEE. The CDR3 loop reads CASSPGGNYGYTF. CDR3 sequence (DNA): TGTGCCAGCAGCCCGGGGGGTAACTATGGCTACACCTTC.

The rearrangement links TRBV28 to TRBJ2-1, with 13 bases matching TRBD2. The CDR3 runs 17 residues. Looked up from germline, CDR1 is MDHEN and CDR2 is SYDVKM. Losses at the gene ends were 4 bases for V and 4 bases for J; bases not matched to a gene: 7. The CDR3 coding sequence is TGTGCCAGCAGTTCCCGGACTAGCGGGAGAACTTACAATGAGCAGTTCTTC. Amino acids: CASSSRTSGRTYNEQFF.

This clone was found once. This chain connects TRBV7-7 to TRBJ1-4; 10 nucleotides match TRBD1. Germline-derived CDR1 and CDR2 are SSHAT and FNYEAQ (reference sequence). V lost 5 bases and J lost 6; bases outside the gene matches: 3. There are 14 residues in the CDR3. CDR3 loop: CASSPGQGYEKLFF. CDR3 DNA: TGTGCCAGCAGCCCGGGACAGGGGTATGAAAAACTGTTTTTT.

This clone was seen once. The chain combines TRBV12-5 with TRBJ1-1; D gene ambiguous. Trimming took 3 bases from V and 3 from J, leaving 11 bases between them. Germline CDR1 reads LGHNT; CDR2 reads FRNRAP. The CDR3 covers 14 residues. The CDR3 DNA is TGTGCTAGTGGTTTCCGGGTTCCCTACACTGAAGCTTTCTTT. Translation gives CASGFRVPYTEAFF.

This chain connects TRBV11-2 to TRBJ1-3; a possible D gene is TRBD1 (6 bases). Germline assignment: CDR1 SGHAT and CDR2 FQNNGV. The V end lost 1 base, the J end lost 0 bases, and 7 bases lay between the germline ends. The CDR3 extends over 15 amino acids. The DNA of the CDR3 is TGTGCCAGCAGCTTAGTGACAGGCTCTGGAAACACCATATATTTT. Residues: CASSLVTGSGNTIYF.

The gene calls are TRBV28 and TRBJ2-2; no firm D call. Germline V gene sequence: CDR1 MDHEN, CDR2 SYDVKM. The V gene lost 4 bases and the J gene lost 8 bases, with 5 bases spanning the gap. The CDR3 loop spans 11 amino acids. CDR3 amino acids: CASSSSGELFF. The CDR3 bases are TGTGCCAGCAGTTCATCGGGGGAGCTGTTTTTT. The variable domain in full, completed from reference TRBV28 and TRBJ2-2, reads DVKVTQSSRYLVKRTGEKVFLECVQDMDHENMFWYRQDPGLGLRLIYFSYDVKMKEKGDIPEGYSVSREKKERFSLILESASTNQTSMYLCASSSSGELFFGEGSRLTVL.

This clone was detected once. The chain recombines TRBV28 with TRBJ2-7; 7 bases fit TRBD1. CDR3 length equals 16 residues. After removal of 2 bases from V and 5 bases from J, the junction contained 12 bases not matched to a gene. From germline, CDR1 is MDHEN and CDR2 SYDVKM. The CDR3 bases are TGTGCCAGCAGTTTAACATCCGGGACAGATAATAACGAGCAGTACTTC. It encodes CASSLTSGTDNNEQYF.

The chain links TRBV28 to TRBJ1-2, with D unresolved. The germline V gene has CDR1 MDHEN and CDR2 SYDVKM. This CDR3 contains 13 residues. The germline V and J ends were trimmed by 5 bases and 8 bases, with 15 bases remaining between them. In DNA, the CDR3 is TGTGCCAGCAGTCTTGATAATGGGTACGGCTACACCTTC. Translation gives CASSLDNGYGYTF.

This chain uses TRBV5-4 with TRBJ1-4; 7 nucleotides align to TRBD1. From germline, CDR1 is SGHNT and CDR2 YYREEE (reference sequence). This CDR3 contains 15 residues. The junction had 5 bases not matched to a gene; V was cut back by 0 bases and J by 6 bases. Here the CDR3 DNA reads TGTGCCAGCAGCTTGGGAGGGGGCTTGGATGAAAAACTGTTTTTT. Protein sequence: CASSLGGGLDEKLFF.

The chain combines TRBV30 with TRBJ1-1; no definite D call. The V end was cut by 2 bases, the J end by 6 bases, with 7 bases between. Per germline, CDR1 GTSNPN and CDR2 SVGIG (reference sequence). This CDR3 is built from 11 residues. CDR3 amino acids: CAWSISPEAFF. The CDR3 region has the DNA TGTGCCTGGAGTATTAGCCCTGAAGCTTTCTTT.

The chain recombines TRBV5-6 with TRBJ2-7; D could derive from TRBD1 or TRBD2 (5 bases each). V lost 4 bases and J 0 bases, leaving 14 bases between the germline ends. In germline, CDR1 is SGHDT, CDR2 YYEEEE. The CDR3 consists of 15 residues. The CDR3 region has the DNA TGTGCCAGCAGCCCCCCGGGGCAAGACTCCTACGAGCAGTACTTC. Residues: CASSPPGQDSYEQYF.

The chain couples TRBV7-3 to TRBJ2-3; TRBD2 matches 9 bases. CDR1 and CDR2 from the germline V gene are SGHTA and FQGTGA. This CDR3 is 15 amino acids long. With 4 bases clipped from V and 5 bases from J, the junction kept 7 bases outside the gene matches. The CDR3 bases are TGTGCCAGCAGCTCCGCCGGGCGGGGGGGAGATACGCAGTATTTT. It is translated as CASSSAGRGGDTQYF.

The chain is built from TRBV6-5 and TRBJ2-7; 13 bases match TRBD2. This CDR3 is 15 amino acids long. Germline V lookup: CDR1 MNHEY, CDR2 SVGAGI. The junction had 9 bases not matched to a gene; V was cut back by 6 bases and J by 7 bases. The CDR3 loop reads CASRPTGLAGEEQYF. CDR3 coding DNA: TGTGCCAGCAGACCGACCGGACTAGCGGGAGAGGAGCAGTACTTC.

In DNA form, the CDR3 reads TGTGCCAGTAGTATTGGCGTGAACACTGAAGCTTTCTTT. It specifies CASSIGVNTEAFF. The genes are TRBV19 and TRBJ1-1, with unresolved D. This CDR3 has 13 residues. The V end was cut by 3 bases, the J end by 0 bases, with 5 bases between. Germline CDR1 reads LNHDA; CDR2 reads SQIVND (reference sequence).

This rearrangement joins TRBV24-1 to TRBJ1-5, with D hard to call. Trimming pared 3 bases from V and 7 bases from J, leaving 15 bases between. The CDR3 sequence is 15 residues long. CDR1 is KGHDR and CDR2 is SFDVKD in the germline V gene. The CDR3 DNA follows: TGTGCCACCAGTGATGGACCGTCGGGCGCACAGCCCCAGCATTTT. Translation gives CATSDGPSGAQPQHF.

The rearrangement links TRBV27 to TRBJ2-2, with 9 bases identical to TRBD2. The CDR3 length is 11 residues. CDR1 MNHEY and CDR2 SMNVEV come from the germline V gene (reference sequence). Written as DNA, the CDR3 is TGTGCAGCGGGGGGTCCCGGGGAGCTGTTTTTT. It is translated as CAAGGPGELFF.

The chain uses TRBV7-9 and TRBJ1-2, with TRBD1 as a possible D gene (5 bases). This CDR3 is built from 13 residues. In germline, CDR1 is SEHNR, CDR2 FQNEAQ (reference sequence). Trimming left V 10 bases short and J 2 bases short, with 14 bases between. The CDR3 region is CAIARRDNYGYTF. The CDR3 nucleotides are TGTGCCATAGCTCGCCGGGACAACTATGGCTACACCTTC.

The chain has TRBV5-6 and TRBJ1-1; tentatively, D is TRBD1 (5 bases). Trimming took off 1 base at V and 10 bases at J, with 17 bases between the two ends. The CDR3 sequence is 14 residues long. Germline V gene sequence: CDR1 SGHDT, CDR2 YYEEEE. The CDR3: CASSLLGERDGAFF. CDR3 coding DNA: TGTGCCAGCAGCTTGTTGGGGGAACGGGATGGAGCTTTCTTT.

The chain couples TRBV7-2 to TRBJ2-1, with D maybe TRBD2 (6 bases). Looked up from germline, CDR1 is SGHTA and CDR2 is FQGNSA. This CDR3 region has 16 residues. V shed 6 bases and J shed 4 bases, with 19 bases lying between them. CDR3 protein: CASREPGLGGYNEQFF. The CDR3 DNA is TGTGCCAGCAGGGAACCGGGACTGGGAGGTTACAATGAGCAGTTCTTC.

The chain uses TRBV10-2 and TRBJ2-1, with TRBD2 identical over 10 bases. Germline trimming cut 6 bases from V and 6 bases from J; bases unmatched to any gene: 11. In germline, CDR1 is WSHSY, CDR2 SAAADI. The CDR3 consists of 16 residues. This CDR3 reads CASRLPSSGRVNEQFF. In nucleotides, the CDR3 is TGCGCCAGCAGGCTCCCGAGCAGCGGGAGGGTCAATGAGCAGTTCTTC.